This entry features one TCR beta chain sequence. Its antigen is not known. This entry belongs to a study of T cell responses to AZD1222 COVID-19 vaccine. Only in-frame clones appear in the TCRdb table, and some are missing; sequencing was by immunoSEQ multiplex PCR. Altogether almost 70,000 clones are present, about four fifths being singletons, with the ten largest covering about 14%. Study-level findings and limits: Donors were chiefly white British, with a greater number of females, and clonal diversity was perhaps underestimated. With dominance at 160-218 and 743-854, vaccine-associated CD4 TCRs spanned spike. Reportedly, nearly half of unique spike TCRs recognized epitopes outside B.1.351/B.1.1.7 mutations. Compared with day 0, the breadth and depth of the Spike-specific TCR repertoire rose significantly after two doses of AZD1222.

This CDR3 is 17 amino acids long. The V end was cut by 0 bases, the J end by 7 bases, with 21 bases between. CDR1 and CDR2 from the germline V gene are SGHAT and FQNNGV. The TCR originated in an adult who received the AZD1222 COVID-19 vaccine. The V and J genes are TRBV11-2 and TRBJ1-1; D gene unclear. The material was peripheral blood, obtained 28 days after the second AZD1222 dose. CDR3 loop: CASSLDPLTAGVGEAFF. The CDR3 nucleotides read TGTGCCAGCAGCTTAGATCCTCTAACGGCCGGTGTCGGTGAAGCTTTCTTT. Together with reference TRBV11-2 and TRBJ1-1, the CDR3 gives the full variable domain: EAGVAQSPRYKIIEKRQSVAFWCNPISGHATLYWYQQILGQGPKLLIQFQNNGVVDDSQLPKDRFSAERLKGVDSTLKIQPAKLEDSAVYLCASSLDPLTAGVGEAFFGQGTRLTVV.